This TCR beta chain is from a study of blood T cell repertoires in COVID-19. Study context: The samples span acute and convalescent COVID-19 from the United States, Italy and Spain. T cells, B-cell-depleted T cells, or PBMCs provided the cDNA or gDNA that served as material.

Per the original data handling: For nucleated cells, counts were estimated from reference gene primer amplification. Only in-frame clones appear in the TCRdb table, and some are missing; sequencing was by immunoSEQ multiplex PCR. V and J calls and clone size are given by that table; D and trimming were obtained from the DNA. The sample has around 94,000 clones; nearly 90% are singletons. The V gene's germline CDR1 is MNHNY and CDR2 SVGAGI (reference sequence). V was cut by 5 bases and J by 1 base, with 24 bases left in between. This CDR3 has 18 residues. Only one count was recorded for this clone. The rearrangement joins TRBV6-6 to TRBJ2-7, with D maybe TRBD2 (6 bases). The sequence came from a man in his fifties with active COVID-19. Source material: peripheral blood. The CDR3 nucleotides read TGTGCCAGCAGTCCCTACCCCGATTCAGCGGGCTGGTCCTACGAGCAGTACTTC. Amino acid sequence: CASSPYPDSAGWSYEQYF.